This T cell receptor (beta chain) emerged from a study of early T cells in non-severe SARS-CoV-2 infection. TCRdb passed the 5' RACE reads through MiXCR, listing each CDR3 protein once. The table has roughly 70,000 distinct CDR3 sequences, 13% seen once. Germline CDR1 DFQATT, CDR2 SNEGSKA (reference sequence). The CDR3 runs to 17 residues. V shed 3 bases, J shed 0 bases, and the junction held 10 bases outside the gene matches. This clonotype has a handful of counts. Sequenced sample: whole blood. This chain joins TRBV20-1 and TRBJ1-1, with 10 bases aligning to TRBD1. The TCR comes from an adult who was a healthcare worker with PCR-confirmed SARS-CoV-2 infection or an uninfected control (not recorded which). The CDR3, as DNA: TGCAGTGCTAGCTACGGGACAGGGGCACTTATGAACACTGAAGCTTTCTTT. Protein sequence: CSASYGTGALMNTEAFF.